One sample yielded the 25 T cell receptor beta chains listed below, sequenced in a study of graft-versus-host responses after intestinal transplantation. Clones were sequenced by immunoSEQ multiplex PCR, and TCRdb holds only the in-frame ones, with some missing. The sample carries around 100,000 clones, over 75% recorded once. Their recognized antigens are unknown. Sequences were derived from unstimulated CD4+ T cells sorted from spleen or lymph node cells, sampled before transplant. The receptors originated from a human donor who was the organ donor for an intestinal transplant.

The chain joins TRBV10-1 to TRBJ1-6, with a weak D call TRBD1 (5 bases). Germline V CDR1 and CDR2: WNHNN, SYGVQD (reference sequence). V gave up 4 bases and J gave up 6 bases, with 16 bases separating them. CDR3 size: 16 residues. CDR3 protein: CASSAPVPDSNSPLHF. The CDR3 region has the DNA TGCGCCAGCAGTGCTCCAGTCCCAGACAGTAATTCACCCCTCCACTTT.

V is TRBV6-1 and J is TRBJ1-5, with D unclear. The CDR3 consists of 14 residues. Looked up from germline, CDR1 is MNHNS and CDR2 is SASEGT. V lost 3 bases to trimming and J lost 0 bases, with 6 bases between them. The CDR3 DNA reads as TGTGCCAGCAGTGATCTCAGTAGCAATCAGCCCCAGCATTTT. Its protein product is CASSDLSSNQPQHF.

V is TRBV28 and J is TRBJ2-3; 8 positions match TRBD2. The CDR3 runs 17 residues. V trimming: 5 bases; J trimming: 6 bases; junction bases outside the gene matches: 16. CDR1 and CDR2 from the germline V gene are MDHEN and SYDVKM. Written as DNA, the CDR3 is TGTGCCAGCAGTCCCCCTACTAGCGGCCGCGCCGACGATACGCAGTATTTT. It codes for CASSPPTSGRADDTQYF.

The genes are TRBV10-2 and TRBJ2-3; the match to TRBD1 covers 8 bases. The ends lost 2 bases at V and 2 bases at J; junction bases unmatched: 9. CDR3 length: 17 residues. Germline lookup yields CDR1 WSHSY and CDR2 SAAADI. The CDR3 bases are TGCGCCAGCAGTGAGCCTCCCACAGGGGGAATCACAGATACGCAGTATTTT. Protein sequence: CASSEPPTGGITDTQYF.

This clone was observed a single time. The chain links TRBV6-6 to TRBJ1-5; D is unclear. This CDR3 is 14 amino acids long. Trimming removed 0 bases from V and 10 bases from J, with 13 bases in between. Germline V gives CDR1 MNHNY, CDR2 SVGAGI (reference sequence). Here the CDR3 reads CASSYSVSPVPQHF. CDR3 DNA sequence: TGTGCCAGCAGTTACTCAGTGAGCCCCGTACCCCAGCATTTT.

This clone was detected a few times. The chain joins TRBV10-3 to TRBJ1-5, with 7 bases aligning to TRBD1. The V and J ends lost 6 bases and 5 bases, in that order; junction bases with no gene match: 4. CDR1 and CDR2 (germline): ENHRY, SYGVKD. The CDR3 covers 13 residues. CDR3 coding DNA: TGTGCCATCAGCCGGGACAGAGATCAGCCCCAGCATTTT. Translation: CAISRDRDQPQHF.

This rearrangement joins TRBV20-1 to TRBJ1-1; tentatively, D is TRBD1 (5 bases). Germline V gene sequence: CDR1 DFQATT, CDR2 SNEGSKA (reference sequence). The CDR3 is 11 residues long. V was shortened by 5 bases and J by 6 bases, with 10 bases between the two germline ends. In DNA form, the CDR3 reads TGCAGTGCTCTCAGGGTAGCTGAAGCTTTCTTT. Translated: CSALRVAEAFF.

This chain uses TRBV5-4 with TRBJ2-5; D perhaps matches TRBD1 (6 bases). With the DNA end fitting TRBJ2-7 better, the J assignment may be wrong. Germline CDR1 and CDR2: SGHNT and YYREEE (reference sequence). This CDR3 has 14 residues. CDR3 in amino acids: CATTRDMGAYEQYF. CDR3 DNA sequence: TGTGCCACCACTCGGGACATGGGGGCCTACGAGCAGTACTTC.

In its sample, this clone was seen once. This chain joins TRBV18 and TRBJ2-3, with D perhaps matching TRBD1 (6 bases). This CDR3 spans 16 amino acids. Trimming removed 3 bases at V and 0 bases at J, with 13 bases between. Germline assignment: CDR1 KGHSH and CDR2 LQKENI. The chain's CDR3 is CASSPQGSSSTDTQYF. The CDR3, as DNA: TGTGCCAGCTCACCTCAGGGGTCCTCTAGCACAGATACGCAGTATTTT. Combining the CDR3 with reference TRBV18 and TRBJ2-3 gives the whole variable domain NAGVMQNPRHLVRRRGQEARLRCSPMKGHSHVYWYRQLPEEGLKFMVYLQKENIIDESGMPKERFSAEFPKEGPSILRIQQVVRGDSAAYFCASSPQGSSSTDTQYFGPGTRLTVL.

The chain couples TRBV12-5 to TRBJ2-3; D is possibly TRBD2 (5 bases). CDR3 size: 14 residues. The ends were cut back, 2 bases at V and 5 bases at J, with 11 bases in the middle. Germline loops: CDR1 LGHNT, CDR2 FRNRAP. CDR3 loop: CASGLHYEGDTQYF. DNA for the CDR3: TGTGCTAGTGGTTTGCATTACGAGGGAGATACGCAGTATTTT. Full variable domain (missing parts from reference TRBV12-5 and TRBJ2-3): DARVTQTPRHKVTEMGQEVTMRCQPILGHNTVFWYRQTMMQGLELLAYFRNRAPLDDSGMPKDRFSAEMPDATLATLKIQPSEPRDSAVYFCASGLHYEGDTQYFGPGTRLTVL.

This chain joins TRBV5-6 and TRBJ2-3, with D possibly matching TRBD2 (6 bases). Trimming stripped 3 bases from V and 0 bases from J, with 11 bases between. Germline CDR1 and CDR2: SGHDT and YYEEEE. There are 15 residues in the CDR3. The CDR3 DNA follows: TGTGCCAGCAGCTCCCCCGGGGGAAGCACAGATACGCAGTATTTT. Its translation: CASSSPGGSTDTQYF. The full variable domain, with the rest looked up from reference TRBV5-6 and TRBJ2-3, is DAGVTQSPTHLIKTRGQQVTLRCSPKSGHDTVSWYQQALGQGPQFIFQYYEEEERQRGNFPDRFSGHQFPNYSSELNVNALLLGDSALYLCASSSPGGSTDTQYFGPGTRLTVL.

This chain joins TRBV5-1 and TRBJ1-1; possibly TRBD1 for D (5 bases). CDR1 SGHRS and CDR2 YFSETQ come from the germline V gene. The CDR3 covers 14 residues. Trimming shortened V by 0 bases and J by 2 bases, and 8 bases separated the two germline ends. The CDR3 is CASSLAGFNTEAFF. The CDR3 nucleotides are TGCGCCAGCAGCTTGGCAGGGTTTAACACTGAAGCTTTCTTT.

V and J are TRBV11-2 and TRBJ2-3; D is undetermined. This CDR3 has 14 residues. Trimming shortened V by 4 bases and J by 13 bases, and 21 bases separated the two germline ends. CDR1 SGHAT and CDR2 FQNNGV come from the germline V gene. The CDR3 sequence is CASSSSTGNPFEYF. For the CDR3, the DNA is TGTGCCAGCAGCTCATCTACCGGTAATCCCTTCGAGTATTTT.

This chain joins TRBV5-6 and TRBJ1-5; D remains unclear. Trimming removed 1 base at V and 3 bases at J, with 2 bases between. This CDR3 has 12 residues. Per germline, CDR1 SGHDT and CDR2 YYEEEE. The CDR3 nucleotides read TGTGCCAGCAGCTTGCCCAATCAGCCCCAGCATTTT. Protein sequence: CASSLPNQPQHF.

This sequence joins TRBV11-2 and TRBJ2-7; 12 nucleotides agree with TRBD2. From germline, CDR1 is SGHAT and CDR2 FQNNGV. Trimming cost V 5 bases and J 2 bases; bases outside gene matches: 4. The CDR3 has 15 residues. The CDR3 here is CASSHASGGAYEQYF. The CDR3 region has the DNA TGTGCCAGCAGCCACGCTAGCGGGGGGGCCTACGAGCAGTACTTC.

The chain recombines TRBV28 with TRBJ2-7, with 8 bases that match TRBD1. With V trimmed by 5 bases and J by 2 bases, 5 bases remained unmatched. This CDR3 contains 14 residues. Germline CDR1 reads MDHEN; CDR2 reads SYDVKM. CDR3 protein: CASSGQGGTYEQYF. CDR3 coding DNA: TGTGCCAGCAGTGGACAGGGAGGCACCTACGAGCAGTACTTC.

The chain links TRBV7-2 to TRBJ1-3; no clear D gene. V lost 2 bases, J lost 3 bases, and 5 bases lay in between. The CDR3 is 13 amino acids. Germline V lookup: CDR1 SGHTA, CDR2 FQGNSA. CDR3 coding DNA: TGTGCCAGCAGCTTATGGATTGGAAACACCATATATTTT. Translation gives CASSLWIGNTIYF.

This chain joins TRBV7-9 and TRBJ1-2; TRBD1 is a possible D gene (5 bases). The CDR3 contains 17 residues. The V end was cut by 2 bases, the J end by 3 bases, with 19 bases between. Germline CDR1 and CDR2: SEHNR and FQNEAQ (reference sequence). The CDR3 DNA reads as TGTGCCAGCAGCTTAATTAGTGCCGGGACCTACTACTATGGCTACACCTTC. Protein: CASSLISAGTYYYGYTF.

The rearrangement links TRBV5-6 to TRBJ1-6; 7 bases line up with TRBD1. The CDR3 covers 16 residues. V dropped 0 bases and J dropped 0; count of bases not matched to a gene: 0. From germline, CDR1 is SGHDT and CDR2 YYEEEE. CDR3 in amino acids: CASSLAGGSYNSPLHF. The CDR3, as DNA: TGTGCCAGCAGCTTGGCAGGGGGCTCCTATAATTCACCCCTCCACTTT.

The rearrangement links TRBV30 to TRBJ1-2, with D perhaps matching TRBD1 (6 bases). Germline V gene sequence: CDR1 GTSNPN, CDR2 SVGIG (reference sequence). Trimming pared 1 base from V and 8 bases from J, leaving 11 bases between. The CDR3 contains 12 residues. The CDR3 DNA reads as TGTGCCTGGAGTGGGACAGCCCGGGGCTACACCTTC. Encoded protein: CAWSGTARGYTF.

The chain couples TRBV6-1 to TRBJ2-7; weak D call: TRBD1 (5 bases). The V and J ends lost 1 base and 4 bases respectively, with 11 bases between them. Germline V gene sequence: CDR1 MNHNS, CDR2 SASEGT. The CDR3 is 14 amino acids. The CDR3 sequence is CASSEVKGKYEQYF. The CDR3, as DNA: TGTGCCAGCAGTGAAGTAAAGGGGAAGTACGAGCAGTACTTC.

This clone has a handful of counts. One end of the junction fails to match germline, which may point to a read error. The J gene is TRBJ2-7, the V gene TRBV5-1, with D maybe TRBD1 (6 bases). Germline CDR1 SGHRS, CDR2 YFSETQ. This CDR3 contains 12 residues. The chain's CDR3 is CASSSQGLGLHF. CDR3 nucleotide sequence: TGCGCCAGCAGCTCACAGGGTCTTGGTTTGCACTTC.

V is TRBV30 and J is TRBJ1-5; D remains ambiguous. This CDR3 is built from 14 residues. CDR1 and CDR2 (germline): GTSNPN, SVGIG (reference sequence). The V gene lost 0 bases and the J gene lost 7 bases, with 13 bases spanning the gap. The CDR3 DNA follows: TGTGCCTGGAGTGTACGGACGGGAGGACAGCCCCAGCATTTT. Amino acids: CAWSVRTGGQPQHF.

The chain employs TRBV18 and TRBJ1-3, with D perhaps matching TRBD1 (6 bases). The germline V and J ends were trimmed by 1 base and 2 bases, with 6 bases remaining between them. The CDR3 covers 14 residues. Germline lookup yields CDR1 KGHSH and CDR2 LQKENI. The CDR3 is CASSPQGAGNTIYF. The CDR3 DNA is TGTGCCAGCTCACCACAGGGGGCTGGAAACACCATATATTTT.

This rearrangement joins TRBV6-5 to TRBJ2-7; D is possibly TRBD2 (6 bases). The CDR3 spans 15 residues. V lost 2 bases and J 2 bases, leaving 13 bases between the germline ends. Germline assignment: CDR1 MNHEY and CDR2 SVGAGI. CDR3 in amino acids: CASSYGTSRPYEQYF. In DNA form, the CDR3 reads TGTGCCAGCAGTTACGGAACTAGCCGGCCCTACGAGCAGTACTTC.